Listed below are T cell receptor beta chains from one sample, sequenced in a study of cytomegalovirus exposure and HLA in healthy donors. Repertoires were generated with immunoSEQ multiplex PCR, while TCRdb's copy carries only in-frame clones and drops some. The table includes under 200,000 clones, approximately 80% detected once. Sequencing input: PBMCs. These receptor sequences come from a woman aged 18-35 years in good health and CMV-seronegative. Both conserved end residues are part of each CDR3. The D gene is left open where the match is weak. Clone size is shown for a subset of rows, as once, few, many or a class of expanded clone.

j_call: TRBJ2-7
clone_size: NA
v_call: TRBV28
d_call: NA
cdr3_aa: CASSQGIEQYF
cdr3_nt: TGTGCCAGCAGTCAGGGGATCGAGCAGTACTTC

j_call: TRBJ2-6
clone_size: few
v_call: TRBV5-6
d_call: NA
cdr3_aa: CASSLLGGSGANVLTF
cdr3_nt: TGTGCCAGCAGCTTGCTGGGGGGCTCTGGGGCCAACGTCCTGACTTTC

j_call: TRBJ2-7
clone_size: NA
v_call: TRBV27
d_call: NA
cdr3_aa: CASAPGLSYEQYF
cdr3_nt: TGTGCCAGCGCACCGGGACTTTCCTACGAGCAGTACTTC

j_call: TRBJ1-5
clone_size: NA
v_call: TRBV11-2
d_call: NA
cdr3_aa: CASSLQINQPQHF
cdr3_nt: TGTGCCAGCAGCCTCCAGATAAATCAGCCCCAGCATTTT

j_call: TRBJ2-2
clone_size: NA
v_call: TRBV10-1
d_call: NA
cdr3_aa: CASGEFRTVTGELFF
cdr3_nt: TGCGCCAGCGGTGAGTTTCGGACAGTCACCGGGGAGCTGTTTTTT

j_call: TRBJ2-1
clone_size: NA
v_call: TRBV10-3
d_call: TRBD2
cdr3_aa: CAVSESISAGVSNEQFF
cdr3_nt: TGTGCCGTCAGTGAGTCGATTTCAGCGGGAGTGTCCAATGAGCAGTTCTTC

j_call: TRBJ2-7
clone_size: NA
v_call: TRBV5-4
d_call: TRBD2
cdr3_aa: CASSLGSGLAGVSYEQYF
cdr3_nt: TGTGCCAGCAGCTTGGGGTCTGGACTAGCGGGAGTATCCTACGAGCAGTACTTC

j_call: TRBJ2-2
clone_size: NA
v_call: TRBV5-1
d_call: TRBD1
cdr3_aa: CASSGTGTGVNRELFF
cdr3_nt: TGCGCCAGCAGCGGAACCGGGACAGGGGTTAATAGGGAGCTGTTTTTT

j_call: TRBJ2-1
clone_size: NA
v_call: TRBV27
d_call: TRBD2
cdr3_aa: CASSLSRLAGNNEQFF
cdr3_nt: TGTGCCAGCAGTTTATCCAGACTAGCGGGGAACAATGAGCAGTTCTTC

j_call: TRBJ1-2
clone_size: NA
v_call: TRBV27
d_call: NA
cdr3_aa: CASSSLRGFNYGYTF
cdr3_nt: TGTGCCAGCAGTTCCCTGAGAGGTTTTAACTATGGCTACACCTTC

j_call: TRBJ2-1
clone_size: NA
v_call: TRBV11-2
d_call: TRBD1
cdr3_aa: CASSPAGTGVNEQFF
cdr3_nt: TGTGCCAGCAGCCCGGCCGGGACAGGCGTCAATGAGCAGTTCTTC

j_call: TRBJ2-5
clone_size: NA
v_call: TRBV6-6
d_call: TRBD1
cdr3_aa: CASRRDRGKETQYF
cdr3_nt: TGTGCCAGCAGACGTGACAGGGGGAAAGAGACCCAGTACTTC

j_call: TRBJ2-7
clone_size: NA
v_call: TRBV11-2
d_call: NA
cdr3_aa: CASSLEGLLSYEQYF
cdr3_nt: TGTGCCAGCAGCTTAGAGGGACTCCTCTCCTACGAGCAGTACTTC

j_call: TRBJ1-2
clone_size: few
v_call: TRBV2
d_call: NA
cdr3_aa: CASSVRPRLGDGYTF
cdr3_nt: TGTGCCAGCAGTGTACGGCCGCGCCTAGGGGATGGCTACACCTTC

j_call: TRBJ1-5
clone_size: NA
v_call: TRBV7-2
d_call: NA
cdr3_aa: CASSRGGGQPQHF
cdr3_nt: TGTGCCAGCAGTAGAGGGGGTGGTCAGCCCCAGCATTTT

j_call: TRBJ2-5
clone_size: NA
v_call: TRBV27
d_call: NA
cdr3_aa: CASSRKARETQYF
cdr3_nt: TGTGCCAGCAGTAGGAAAGCGAGAGAGACCCAGTACTTC

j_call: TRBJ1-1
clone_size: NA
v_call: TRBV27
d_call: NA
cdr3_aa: CASSFRGGHQNTEAFF
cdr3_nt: TGTGCCAGCAGTTTTAGGGGCGGACATCAGAACACTGAAGCTTTCTTT

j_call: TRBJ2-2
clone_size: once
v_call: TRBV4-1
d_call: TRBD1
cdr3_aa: CASSRQGGTGELFF
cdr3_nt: TGCGCCAGCAGTCGACAGGGCGGCACCGGGGAGCTGTTTTTT

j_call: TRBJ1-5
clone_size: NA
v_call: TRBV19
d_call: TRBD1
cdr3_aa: CASSIAQGAYSNQPQHF
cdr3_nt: TGTGCCAGTAGTATAGCCCAGGGGGCGTATAGCAATCAGCCCCAGCATTTT

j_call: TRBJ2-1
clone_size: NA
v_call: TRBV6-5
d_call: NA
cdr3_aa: CASSYARSSYNEQFF
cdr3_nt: TGTGCCAGCAGTTACGCTAGGAGCTCCTACAATGAGCAGTTCTTC

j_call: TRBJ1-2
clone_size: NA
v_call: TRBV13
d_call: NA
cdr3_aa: CASSLGGGLGGYTF
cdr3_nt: TGTGCCAGCAGCTTAGGGGGAGGCTTGGGTGGCTACACCTTC

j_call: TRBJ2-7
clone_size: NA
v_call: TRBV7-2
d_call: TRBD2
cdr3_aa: CASSFVPAGGSEQYF
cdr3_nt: TGTGCCAGCAGCTTTGTTCCAGCGGGGGGATCCGAGCAGTACTTC

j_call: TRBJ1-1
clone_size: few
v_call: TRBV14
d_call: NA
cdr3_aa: CASSQARLSTGRDTEAFF
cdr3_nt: TGTGCCAGCAGCCAAGCCAGGCTGAGTACAGGGAGGGACACTGAAGCTTTCTTT

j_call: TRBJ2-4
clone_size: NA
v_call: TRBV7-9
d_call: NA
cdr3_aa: CASSSAETYLAKNIQYF
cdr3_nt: TGTGCCAGCAGCTCCGCCGAAACTTACCTAGCCAAAAACATTCAGTACTTC

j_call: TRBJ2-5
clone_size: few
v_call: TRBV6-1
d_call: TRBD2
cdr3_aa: CASSVNSGGIQETQYF
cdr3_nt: TGTGCCAGCAGTGTCAATAGCGGGGGTATCCAAGAGACCCAGTACTTC

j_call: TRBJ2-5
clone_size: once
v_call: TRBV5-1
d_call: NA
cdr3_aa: CASSLEVSAAQYF
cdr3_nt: TGCGCCAGCAGCTTGGAGGTCTCAGCGGCCCAGTACTTC

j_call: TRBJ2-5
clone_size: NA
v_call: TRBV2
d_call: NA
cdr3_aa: CASRGVQETQYF
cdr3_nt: TGTGCCAGCAGGGGAGTTCAAGAGACCCAGTACTTC

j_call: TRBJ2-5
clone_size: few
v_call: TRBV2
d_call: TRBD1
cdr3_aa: CASSPGTVKQETQYF
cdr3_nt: TGTGCCAGCAGTCCCGGGACAGTGAAACAAGAGACCCAGTACTTC